A selection of T cell receptor beta chains follows, all from one sample in a study of blood T cell repertoires in COVID-19. Here immunoSEQ multiplex PCR was the method, and the copy in TCRdb shows in-frame clones only, minus some. This sample yields over 350,000 clones, of which 70% to 90% are seen a single time; roughly 2% belongs to the top ten. The sequenced sample was PBMCs or T cells enriched from blood (not recorded which). The receptors come from a woman younger than 35 with acute COVID-19. Each CDR3 is given without its conserved first and last residue. A D gene is named only where the DNA matches it firmly. Clone size is given for some rows only: seen once, a few or many times, or a class if the clone is expanded.

clone_size: NA; v_call: TRBV12-3/TRBV12-4; d_call: NA; j_call: TRBJ2-1; cdr3_length: 10; cdr3_aa: ASSLWGDEQF
clone_size: NA; v_call: TRBV12-3/TRBV12-4; d_call: TRBD1; j_call: TRBJ1-1; cdr3_length: 11; cdr3_aa: ASSDRAGTEAF
clone_size: once; v_call: TRBV28; d_call: NA; j_call: TRBJ2-7; cdr3_length: 13; cdr3_aa: ASSGGQKITYEQY
clone_size: NA; v_call: TRBV4-3; d_call: NA; j_call: TRBJ1-5; cdr3_length: 11; cdr3_aa: ASSQGRHQPQH
clone_size: NA; v_call: TRBV14; d_call: TRBD1; j_call: TRBJ2-5; cdr3_length: 14; cdr3_aa: ASSQDRAARGETQY
clone_size: NA; v_call: TRBV7-2; d_call: NA; j_call: TRBJ2-4; cdr3_length: 13; cdr3_aa: ASSLGALAKNIQY
clone_size: few; v_call: TRBV2; d_call: TRBD1; j_call: TRBJ1-2; cdr3_length: 13; cdr3_aa: ARKGQGETNYGYT
clone_size: NA; v_call: TRBV6-5; d_call: NA; j_call: TRBJ2-3; cdr3_length: 14; cdr3_aa: ASSYGGAQSTDTQY
clone_size: NA; v_call: TRBV12-5; d_call: TRBD2; j_call: TRBJ2-3; cdr3_length: 15; cdr3_aa: ASGPRLAGGLRDTQY
clone_size: NA; v_call: TRBV21-1; d_call: NA; j_call: TRBJ2-7; cdr3_length: 11; cdr3_aa: ARPVRASDEQY
clone_size: NA; v_call: TRBV18; d_call: NA; j_call: TRBJ1-1; cdr3_length: 11; cdr3_aa: ASSQGLGTEAF
clone_size: once; v_call: TRBV7-8; d_call: NA; j_call: TRBJ2-7; cdr3_length: 12; cdr3_aa: ASSLGGVSYEQY
clone_size: NA; v_call: TRBV12-5; d_call: NA; j_call: TRBJ2-3; cdr3_length: 10; cdr3_aa: ASGLVQDTQY
clone_size: NA; v_call: TRBV11-2; d_call: NA; j_call: TRBJ1-5; cdr3_length: 12; cdr3_aa: ASSISGGNQPQH
clone_size: NA; v_call: TRBV7-9; d_call: TRBD1; j_call: TRBJ1-4; cdr3_length: 13; cdr3_aa: ASSVGQGFNEKLF
clone_size: NA; v_call: TRBV27; d_call: NA; j_call: TRBJ1-4; cdr3_length: 13; cdr3_aa: ASSSDGASNEKLF
clone_size: NA; v_call: TRBV9; d_call: TRBD2; j_call: TRBJ2-3; cdr3_length: 14; cdr3_aa: ASSVVGEGGTDTQY
clone_size: few; v_call: TRBV5-1; d_call: TRBD1; j_call: TRBJ1-2; cdr3_length: 12; cdr3_aa: ASSLDQGDYGYT
clone_size: NA; v_call: TRBV27; d_call: NA; j_call: TRBJ2-2; cdr3_length: 14; cdr3_aa: ASSFSGEINTGELF
clone_size: NA; v_call: TRBV9; d_call: NA; j_call: TRBJ2-7; cdr3_length: 11; cdr3_aa: ASSVGTKDKQY
clone_size: few; v_call: TRBV11-2; d_call: NA; j_call: TRBJ1-6; cdr3_length: 12; cdr3_aa: ASSSQTANSPLH
clone_size: NA; v_call: TRBV10-1; d_call: NA; j_call: TRBJ1-5; cdr3_length: 12; cdr3_aa: ASSDQGLNQPQH
clone_size: NA; v_call: TRBV5-1; d_call: NA; j_call: TRBJ2-2; cdr3_length: 12; cdr3_aa: ASRRQANTGELF
clone_size: NA; v_call: TRBV4-1; d_call: NA; j_call: TRBJ1-3; cdr3_length: 11; cdr3_aa: ASSQDRANTIY
clone_size: NA; v_call: TRBV4-3; d_call: NA; j_call: TRBJ2-1; cdr3_length: 11; cdr3_aa: ASSPGNHNEQF
clone_size: NA; v_call: TRBV21-1; d_call: NA; j_call: TRBJ2-7; cdr3_length: 14; cdr3_aa: ASSKLHRDRGDEQY